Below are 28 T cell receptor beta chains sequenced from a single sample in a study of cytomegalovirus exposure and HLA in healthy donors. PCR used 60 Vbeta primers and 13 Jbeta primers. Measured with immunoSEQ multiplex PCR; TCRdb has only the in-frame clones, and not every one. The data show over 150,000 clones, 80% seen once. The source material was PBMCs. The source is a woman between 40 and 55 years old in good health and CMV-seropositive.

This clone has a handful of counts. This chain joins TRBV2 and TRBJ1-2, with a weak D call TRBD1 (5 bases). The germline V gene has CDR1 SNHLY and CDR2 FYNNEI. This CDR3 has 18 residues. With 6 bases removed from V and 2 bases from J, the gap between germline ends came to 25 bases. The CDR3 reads CASSDVGEEGWKNYGYTF. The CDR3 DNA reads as TGTGCCAGCAGCGACGTGGGGGAGGAGGGCTGGAAAAACTATGGCTACACCTTC.

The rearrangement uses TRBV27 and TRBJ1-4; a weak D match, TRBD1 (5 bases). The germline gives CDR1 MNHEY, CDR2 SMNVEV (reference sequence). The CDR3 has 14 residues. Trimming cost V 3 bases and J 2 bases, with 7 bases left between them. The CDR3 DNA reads TGTGCCAGCAGTTTGACAGAGACTAATGAAAAACTGTTTTTT. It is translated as CASSLTETNEKLFF.

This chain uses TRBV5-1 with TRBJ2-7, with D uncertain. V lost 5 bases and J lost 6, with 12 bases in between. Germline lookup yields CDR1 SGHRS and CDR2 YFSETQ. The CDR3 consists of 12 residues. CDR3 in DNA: TGCGCCAGCAGTCTCCCCTCTTTCGAGCAGTACTTC. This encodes CASSLPSFEQYF.

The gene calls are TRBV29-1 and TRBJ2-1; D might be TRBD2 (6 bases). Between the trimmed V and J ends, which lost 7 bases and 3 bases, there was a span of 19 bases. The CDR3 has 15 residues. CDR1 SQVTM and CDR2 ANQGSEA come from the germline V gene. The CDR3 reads CSAEHGGGFYNEQFF. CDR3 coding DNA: TGCAGCGCAGAACACGGGGGAGGTTTCTACAATGAGCAGTTCTTC.

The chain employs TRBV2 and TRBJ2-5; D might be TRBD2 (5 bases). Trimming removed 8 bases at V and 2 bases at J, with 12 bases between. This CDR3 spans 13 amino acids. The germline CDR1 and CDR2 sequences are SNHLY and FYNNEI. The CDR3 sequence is CASGRSGQETQYF. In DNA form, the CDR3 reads TGTGCCAGCGGCCGAAGCGGTCAAGAGACCCAGTACTTC.

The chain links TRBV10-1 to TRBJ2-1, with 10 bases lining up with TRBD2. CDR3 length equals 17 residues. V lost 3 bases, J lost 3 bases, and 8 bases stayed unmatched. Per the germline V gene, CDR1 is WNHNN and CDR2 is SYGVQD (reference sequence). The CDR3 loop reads CASSETRLAGVYNEQFF. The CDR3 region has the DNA TGCGCCAGCAGTGAAACGAGGCTAGCGGGGGTCTACAATGAGCAGTTCTTC.

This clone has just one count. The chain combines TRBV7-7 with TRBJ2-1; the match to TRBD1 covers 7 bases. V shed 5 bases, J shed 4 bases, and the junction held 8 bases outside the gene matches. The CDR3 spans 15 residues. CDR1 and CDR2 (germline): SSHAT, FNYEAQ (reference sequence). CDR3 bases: TGTGCCAGCAGCATCGGACAGGCTGAATACAATGAGCAGTTCTTC. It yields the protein CASSIGQAEYNEQFF. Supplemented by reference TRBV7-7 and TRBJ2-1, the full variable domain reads GAGVSQSPRYKVTKRGQDVTLRCDPISSHATLYWYQQALGQGPEFLTYFNYEAQPDKSGLPSDRFSAERPEGSISTLTIQRTEQRDSAMYRCASSIGQAEYNEQFFGPGTRLTVL.

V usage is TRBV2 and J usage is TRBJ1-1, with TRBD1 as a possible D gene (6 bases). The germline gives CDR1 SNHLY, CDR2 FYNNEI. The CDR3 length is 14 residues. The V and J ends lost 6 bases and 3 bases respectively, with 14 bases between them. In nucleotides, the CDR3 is TGTGCCAGCAGGACGACAGGCCTACACACTGAAGCTTTCTTT. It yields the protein CASRTTGLHTEAFF. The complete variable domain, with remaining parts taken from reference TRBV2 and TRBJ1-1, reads EPEVTQTPSHQVTQMGQEVILRCVPISNHLYFYWYRQILGQKVEFLVSFYNNEISEKSEIFDDQFSVERPDGSNFTLKIRSTKLEDSAMYFCASRTTGLHTEAFFGQGTRLTVV.

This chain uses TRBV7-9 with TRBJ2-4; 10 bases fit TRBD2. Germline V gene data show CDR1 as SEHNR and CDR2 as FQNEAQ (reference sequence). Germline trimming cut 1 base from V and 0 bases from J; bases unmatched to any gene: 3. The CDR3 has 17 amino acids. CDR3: CASSLELAGLAKNIQYF. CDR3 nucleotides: TGTGCCAGCAGCTTAGAACTAGCGGGATTAGCCAAAAACATTCAGTACTTC.

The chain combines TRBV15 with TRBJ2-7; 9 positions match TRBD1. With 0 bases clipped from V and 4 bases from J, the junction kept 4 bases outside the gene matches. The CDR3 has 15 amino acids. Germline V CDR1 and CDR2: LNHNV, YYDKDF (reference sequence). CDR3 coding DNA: TGTGCCACCAGCAGAGATACAGGGGGCCTGTACGAGCAGTACTTC. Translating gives CATSRDTGGLYEQYF.

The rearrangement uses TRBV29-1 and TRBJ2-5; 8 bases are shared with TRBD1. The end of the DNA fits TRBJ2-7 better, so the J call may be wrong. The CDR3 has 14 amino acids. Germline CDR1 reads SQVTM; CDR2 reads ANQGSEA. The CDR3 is CSAISGQGWGEQYF. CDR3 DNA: TGCAGCGCCATTTCCGGACAGGGATGGGGCGAGCAGTACTTC.

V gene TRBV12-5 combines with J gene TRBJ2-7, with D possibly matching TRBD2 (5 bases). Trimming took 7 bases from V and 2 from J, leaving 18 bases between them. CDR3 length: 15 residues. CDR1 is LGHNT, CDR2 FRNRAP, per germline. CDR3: CASATGVIPTYEQYF. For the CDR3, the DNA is TGTGCTAGTGCCACCGGGGTCATTCCAACCTACGAGCAGTACTTC.

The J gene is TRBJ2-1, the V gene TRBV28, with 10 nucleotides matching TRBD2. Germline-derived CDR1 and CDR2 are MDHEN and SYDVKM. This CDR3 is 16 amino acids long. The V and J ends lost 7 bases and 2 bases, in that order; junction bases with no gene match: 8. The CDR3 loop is CASTPLAGGAYNEQFF. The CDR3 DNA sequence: TGTGCCAGCACCCCCTTAGCGGGGGGAGCCTACAATGAGCAGTTCTTC.

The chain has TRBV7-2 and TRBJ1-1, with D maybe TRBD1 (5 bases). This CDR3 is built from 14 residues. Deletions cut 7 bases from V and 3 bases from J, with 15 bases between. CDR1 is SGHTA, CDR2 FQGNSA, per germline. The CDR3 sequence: CASKNSRVDTEAFF. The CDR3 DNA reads TGTGCCAGCAAAAACTCCAGGGTTGACACTGAAGCTTTCTTT.

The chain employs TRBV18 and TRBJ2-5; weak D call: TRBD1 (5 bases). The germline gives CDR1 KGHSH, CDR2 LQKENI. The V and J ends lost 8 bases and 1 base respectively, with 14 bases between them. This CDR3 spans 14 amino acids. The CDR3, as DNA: TGTGCCAGCCAAACCAGGACAACCCAAGAGACCCAGTACTTC. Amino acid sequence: CASQTRTTQETQYF.

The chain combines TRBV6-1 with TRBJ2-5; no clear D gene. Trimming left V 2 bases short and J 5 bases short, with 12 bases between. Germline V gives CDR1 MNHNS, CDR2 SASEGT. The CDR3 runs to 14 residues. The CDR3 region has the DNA TGTGCCAGCAGTGAATCTTTGGGCTTGGAGACCCAGTACTTC. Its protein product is CASSESLGLETQYF.

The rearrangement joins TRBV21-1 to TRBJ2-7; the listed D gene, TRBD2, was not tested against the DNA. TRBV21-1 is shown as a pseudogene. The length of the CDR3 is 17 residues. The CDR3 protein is CASSAGGSGGNDYEQYF. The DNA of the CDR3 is TGTGCCAGCTCCGCGGGGGGCTCTGGCGGCAACGACTACGAGCAGTACTTC.

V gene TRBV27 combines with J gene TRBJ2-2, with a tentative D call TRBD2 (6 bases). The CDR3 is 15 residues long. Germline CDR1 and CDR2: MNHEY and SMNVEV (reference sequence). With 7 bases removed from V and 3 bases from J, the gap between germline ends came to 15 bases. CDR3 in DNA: TGTGCCAGCACCGTACTAGCTGGGTACACCGGGGAGCTGTTTTTT. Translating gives CASTVLAGYTGELFF.

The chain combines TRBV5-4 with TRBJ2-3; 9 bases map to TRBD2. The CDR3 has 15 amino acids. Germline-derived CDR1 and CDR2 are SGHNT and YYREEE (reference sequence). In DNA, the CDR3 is TGTGCTATGCGCCGTGGTAGCGGGAGAGCAGATACGCAGTATTTT. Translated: CAMRRGSGRADTQYF.

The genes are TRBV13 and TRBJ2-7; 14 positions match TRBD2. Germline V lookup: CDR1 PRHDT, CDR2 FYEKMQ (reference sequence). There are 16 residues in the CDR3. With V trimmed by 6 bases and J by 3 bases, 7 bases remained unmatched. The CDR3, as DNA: TGTGCCAGCAGGAGATTCGGGACTAGCGGGAGCTACGAGCAGTACTTC. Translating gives CASRRFGTSGSYEQYF. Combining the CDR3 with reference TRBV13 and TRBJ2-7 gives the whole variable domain AAGVIQSPRHLIKEKRETATLKCYPIPRHDTVYWYQQGPGQDPQFLISFYEKMQSDKGSIPDRFSAQQFSDYHSELNMSSLELGDSALYFCASRRFGTSGSYEQYFGPGTRLTVT.

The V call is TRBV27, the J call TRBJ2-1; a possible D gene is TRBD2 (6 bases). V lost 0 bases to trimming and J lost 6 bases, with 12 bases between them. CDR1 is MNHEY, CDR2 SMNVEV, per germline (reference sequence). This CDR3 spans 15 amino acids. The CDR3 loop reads CASSLSISGLNEQFF. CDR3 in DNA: TGTGCCAGCAGTTTATCGATTAGCGGCCTCAATGAGCAGTTCTTC.

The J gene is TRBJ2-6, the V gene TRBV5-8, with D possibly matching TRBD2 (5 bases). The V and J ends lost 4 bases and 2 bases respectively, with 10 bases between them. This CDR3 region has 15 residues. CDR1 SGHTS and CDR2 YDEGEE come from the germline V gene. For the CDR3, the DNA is TGTGCCAGCAGCATGGGGAGTCCTGGGGCCAACGTCCTGACTTTC. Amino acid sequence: CASSMGSPGANVLTF.

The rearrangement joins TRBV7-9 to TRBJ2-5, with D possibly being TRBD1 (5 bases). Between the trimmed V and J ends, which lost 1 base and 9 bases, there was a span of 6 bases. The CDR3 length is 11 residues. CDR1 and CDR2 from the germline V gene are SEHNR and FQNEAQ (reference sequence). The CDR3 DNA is TGTGCCAGCAGCTTAGAAGGGGCCCAGTACTTC. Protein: CASSLEGAQYF. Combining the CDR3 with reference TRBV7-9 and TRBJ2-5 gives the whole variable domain DTGVSQNPRHKITKRGQNVTFRCDPISEHNRLYWYRQTLGQGPEFLTYFQNEAQLEKSRLLSDRFSAERPKGSFSTLEIQRTEQGDSAMYLCASSLEGAQYFGPGTRLLVL.

The DNA for the CDR3 is TGTGCCAGCTCCAGGGGGGTTGATGAAAAACTGTTTTTT. This codes for CASSRGVDEKLFF. The J gene is TRBJ1-4, the V gene TRBV9; TRBD1 aligns across 7 bases. Germline values: CDR1 SGDLS, CDR2 YYNGEE. Trimming cost V 7 bases and J 6 bases; bases outside gene matches: 6. CDR3 length: 13 residues.

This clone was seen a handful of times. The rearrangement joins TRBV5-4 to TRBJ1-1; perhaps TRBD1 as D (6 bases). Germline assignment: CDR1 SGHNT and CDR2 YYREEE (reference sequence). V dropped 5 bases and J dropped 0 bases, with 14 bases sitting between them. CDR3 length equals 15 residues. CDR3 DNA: TGTGCCAGCAGGCGTCTACAGGGCCTGAACACTGAAGCTTTCTTT. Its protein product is CASRRLQGLNTEAFF.

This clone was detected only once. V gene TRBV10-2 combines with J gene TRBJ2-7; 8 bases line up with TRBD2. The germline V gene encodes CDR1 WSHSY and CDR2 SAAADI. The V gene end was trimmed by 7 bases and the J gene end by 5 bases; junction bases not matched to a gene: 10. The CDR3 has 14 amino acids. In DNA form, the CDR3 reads TGCGCCAGCACTTCTGCGGGAGGAGCGCACGAGCAGTACTTC. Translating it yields CASTSAGGAHEQYF.

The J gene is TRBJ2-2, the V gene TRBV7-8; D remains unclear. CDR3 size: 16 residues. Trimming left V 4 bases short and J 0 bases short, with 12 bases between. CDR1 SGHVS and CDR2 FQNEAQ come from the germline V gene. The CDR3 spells CASSSTPWSNTGELFF. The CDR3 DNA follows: TGTGCCAGCAGCTCGACTCCATGGTCGAACACCGGGGAGCTGTTTTTT.

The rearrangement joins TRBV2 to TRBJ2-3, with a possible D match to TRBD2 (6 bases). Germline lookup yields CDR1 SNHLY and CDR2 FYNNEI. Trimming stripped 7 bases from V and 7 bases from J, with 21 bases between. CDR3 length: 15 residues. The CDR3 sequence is CASIRPQLGLYTQYF. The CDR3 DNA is TGTGCCAGCATTCGGCCGCAATTGGGACTTTATACGCAGTATTTT. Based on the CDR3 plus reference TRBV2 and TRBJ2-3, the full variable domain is EPEVTQTPSHQVTQMGQEVILRCVPISNHLYFYWYRQILGQKVEFLVSFYNNEISEKSEIFDDQFSVERPDGSNFTLKIRSTKLEDSAMYFCASIRPQLGLYTQYFGPGTRLTVL.